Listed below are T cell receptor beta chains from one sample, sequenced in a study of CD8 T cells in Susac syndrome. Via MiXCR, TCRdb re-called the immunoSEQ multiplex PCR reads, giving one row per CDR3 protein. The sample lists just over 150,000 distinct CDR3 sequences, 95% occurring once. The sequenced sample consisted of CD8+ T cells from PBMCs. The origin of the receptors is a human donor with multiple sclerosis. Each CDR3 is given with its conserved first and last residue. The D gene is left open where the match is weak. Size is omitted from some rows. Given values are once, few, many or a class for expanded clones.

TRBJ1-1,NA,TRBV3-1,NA,TGTGCCAGCAGCCAAGGGAAAGGGAACACTGAAGCTTTCTTT,CASSQGKGNTEAFF
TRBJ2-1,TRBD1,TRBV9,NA,TGTGCCAGCAGCCCTGGGGGTGCGCAGGGGGAATACAATGAGCAGTTCTTC,CASSPGGAQGEYNEQFF
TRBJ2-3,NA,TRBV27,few,TGTGCCAGCAGTTACGGTGGCAGCACAGATACGCAGTATTTT,CASSYGGSTDTQYF
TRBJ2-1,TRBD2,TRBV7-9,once,TGTGCCAGCAGCTTACCCCGCCTCGGGACTAGAGGTTACAATGAGCAGTTCTTC,CASSLPRLGTRGYNEQFF
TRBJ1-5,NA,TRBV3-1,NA,TGTGCCAGCAGCCGCTCGTCCGCGGGAATCCAGCCCCAGCATTTT,CASSRSSAGIQPQHF
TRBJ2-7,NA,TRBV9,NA,TGTGCCAGCAGCTCGGACATGAGCTCCTACGAGCAGTACTTC,CASSSDMSSYEQYF
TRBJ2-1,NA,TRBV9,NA,TGTGCCAGCAGCACCGGCAGGGGAGATGAGCAGTTCTTC,CASSTGRGDEQFF
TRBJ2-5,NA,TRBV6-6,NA,TGTGCCAGCAGGGTGACTAGTATCAGGGAGACCCAGTACTTC,CASRVTSIRETQYF
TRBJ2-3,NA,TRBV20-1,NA,TGCAGTGCTAGAGAGGGCTATACGCAGTATTTT,CSAREGYTQYF
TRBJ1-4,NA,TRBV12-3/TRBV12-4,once,TGTGCCAGCAGCATAGGCCGCTTTGAAAAACTGTTTTTT,CASSIGRFEKLFF
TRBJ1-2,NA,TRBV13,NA,TGTGCCAGCAGCCTGGGGACTTACTATGGCTACACCTTC,CASSLGTYYGYTF
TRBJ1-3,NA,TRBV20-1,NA,TGCAGTGCTGTTCCGGAGACGCCGAACGGCTCTGGAAACACCATATATTTT,CSAVPETPNGSGNTIYF
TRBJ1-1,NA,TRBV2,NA,TGTGCCAGCAGTGAGGGGGACACTGAAGCTTTCTTT,CASSEGDTEAFF
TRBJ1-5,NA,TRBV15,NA,TGTGCCACCAGCAGGGACACCTACGATCAGCCCCAGCATTTT,CATSRDTYDQPQHF
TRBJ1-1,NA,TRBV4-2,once,TGTGCCAGCAGCCAAGTAATATCGGGCACTGAAGCTTTCTTT,CASSQVISGTEAFF
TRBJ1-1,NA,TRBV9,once,TGTGCCAGCAGCGGACGGGCCATGAACACTGAAGCTTTCTTT,CASSGRAMNTEAFF
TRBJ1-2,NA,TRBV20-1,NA,TGCAGTGCTAGAGATTTGCGGGAGAACTATGGCTACACCTTC,CSARDLRENYGYTF
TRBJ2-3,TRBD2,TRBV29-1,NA,TGCAGCGTTGAAGATTGGCAGGGAGGGGGCACAGATACGCAGTATTTT,CSVEDWQGGGTDTQYF
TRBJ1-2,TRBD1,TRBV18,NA,TGTGCCAGCTCACCCGGGACAGGCGACTACACCTTC,CASSPGTGDYTF
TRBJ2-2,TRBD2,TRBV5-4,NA,TGTGCCAGCACCGGGGGGAGTGACGCCAATACCGGGGAGCTGTTTTTT,CASTGGSDANTGELFF
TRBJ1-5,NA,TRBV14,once,TGTGCCAGCAGCCAGGAGGAGGGCTATAGCAATCAGCCCCAGCATTTT,CASSQEEGYSNQPQHF
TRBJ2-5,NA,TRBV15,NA,TGTGCCACCAGCAGGGATGTTGAGGGTACCCAGTACTTC,CATSRDVEGTQYF
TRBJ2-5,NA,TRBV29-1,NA,TGCAGCGTTGCTTCGCTTTTGAGGGAGACCCAGTACTTC,CSVASLLRETQYF
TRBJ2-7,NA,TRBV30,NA,TGTGCCTGGAGTACCGGACAGAGCTACGAGCAGTACTTC,CAWSTGQSYEQYF
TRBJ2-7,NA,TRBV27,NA,TGTGCCAGCAGTCCCGGACTACCAACCTACGAGCAGTACTTC,CASSPGLPTYEQYF
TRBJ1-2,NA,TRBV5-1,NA,TGCGCCAGCAGCGGGACGGATAGGCATTATGGCTACACCTTC,CASSGTDRHYGYTF
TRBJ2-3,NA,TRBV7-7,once,TGTGCTAGCAGCGCGACAGTGGCAGATACGCAGTATTTT,CASSATVADTQYF
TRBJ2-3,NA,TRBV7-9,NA,TGTGCCAGCAGCTTAGGATCGACTGGCACAGATACGCAGTATTTT,CASSLGSTGTDTQYF
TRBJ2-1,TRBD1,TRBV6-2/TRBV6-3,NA,TGTGCCAGCAGTTCACAGGGGGCGTTCAATGAGCAGTTCTTC,CASSSQGAFNEQFF
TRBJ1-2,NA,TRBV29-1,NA,TGCAGCGTGGGAGACCTTCTGGGGGGCTACACCTTC,CSVGDLLGGYTF
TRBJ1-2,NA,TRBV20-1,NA,TGCAGTGCTACATCGGACCGTCCCAACTATGGCTACACCTTC,CSATSDRPNYGYTF
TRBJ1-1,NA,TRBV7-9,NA,TGTGCCAGCAGGCAGGGAAATTTCGGCACTGAAGCTTTCTTT,CASRQGNFGTEAFF
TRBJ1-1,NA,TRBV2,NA,TGTGCCAGCAGTGAAACGCAGGAACAGAGGAACACTGAAGCTTTCTTT,CASSETQEQRNTEAFF
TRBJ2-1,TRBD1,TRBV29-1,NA,TGCAGCGTTGAATCTGGGACAGTCATGGGAAATGAGCAGTTCTTC,CSVESGTVMGNEQFF
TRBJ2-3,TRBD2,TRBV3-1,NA,TGTGCCAGCAGCCAAGGTGTAGCGGGGGGGCTACAAGATACGCAGTATTTT,CASSQGVAGGLQDTQYF
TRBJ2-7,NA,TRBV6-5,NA,TGTGCCAGCAGTTACTCGAGGTCGGTCAGGGCTTATACCTACGAGCAGTACTTC,CASSYSRSVRAYTYEQYF
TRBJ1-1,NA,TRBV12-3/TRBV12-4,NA,TGTGCCAGCGGAGGTGAAGCTTTCTTT,CASGGEAFF
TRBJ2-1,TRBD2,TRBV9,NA,TGTGCCAGCAGCGCCAAAACTAGCGGACCTTTCAATGAGCAGTTCTTC,CASSAKTSGPFNEQFF
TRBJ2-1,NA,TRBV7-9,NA,TGTGCCAGCAGCCTAGGCCCAGCGGGTGAGCAGTTCTTC,CASSLGPAGEQFF
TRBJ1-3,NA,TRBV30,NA,TGTGCCTGGAGTTCAGGGGTTGGAAACACCATATATTTT,CAWSSGVGNTIYF
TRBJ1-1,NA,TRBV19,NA,TGTGCCAGTAGTAGGTTCAGTGAGGAAGCTTTCTTT,CASSRFSEEAFF